These 19 T cell receptor beta chains share one sample of origin, sequenced in a study of blood T cell repertoires in COVID-19. The repertoire was sequenced with immunoSEQ multiplex PCR; TCRdb's copy has only in-frame clones and lacks some. In the table there are approximately 250,000 clones, approximately 85% of which are singletons. Material: peripheral blood. The source is a man aged 45 to 65 with COVID-19, enrolled during active disease.

The chain has TRBV6-2 or TRBV6-3 and TRBJ1-1; D might be TRBD1 (6 bases). V was clipped by 4 bases and J by 2 bases, with 11 bases between them. Germline V CDR1 and CDR2: MNHEY, SVGEGT. CDR3 length equals 14 residues. CDR3 protein: CASSFPGQNTEAFF. CDR3 nucleotide sequence: TGTGCCAGCAGTTTCCCGGGACAAAACACTGAAGCTTTCTTT.

The V gene is TRBV11-2, the J gene TRBJ1-6, with a tentative D call TRBD1 (6 bases). Germline V gene data show CDR1 as SGHAT and CDR2 as FQNNGV. Trimming took off 1 base at V and 4 bases at J, with 11 bases between the two ends. The CDR3 extends over 16 amino acids. The CDR3 nucleotides are TGTGCCAGCAGCTTAGCGGAACAGGGTTATAATTCACCCCTCCACTTT. Translated: CASSLAEQGYNSPLHF.

The V call is TRBV23-1, the J call TRBJ2-3, with D maybe TRBD2 (6 bases). TRBV23-1 is marked as an open reading frame, function uncertain. Trimming stripped 0 bases from V and 0 bases from J, with 13 bases between. The CDR3 is 17 amino acids. In DNA, the CDR3 is TGCGCCAGCAGTCAATCCAGGCGGGCGGGGAGCACAGATACGCAGTATTTT. As protein: CASSQSRRAGSTDTQYF.

The genes are TRBV5-4 and TRBJ1-2, with 7 bases identical to TRBD1. Germline V gene lookup returns CDR1 SGHNT and CDR2 YYREEE (reference sequence). Trimming cost V 2 bases and J 1 base; bases outside gene matches: 2. CDR3 length equals 14 residues. This CDR3 is CASSLQGINYGYTF. The CDR3 DNA reads as TGTGCCAGCAGCTTACAGGGGATTAACTATGGCTACACCTTC.

V usage is TRBV3-1 (or the pseudogene TRBV3-2) and J usage is TRBJ1-2; D unresolved. Trimming stripped 5 bases from V and 2 bases from J, with 15 bases between. The CDR3 has 15 residues. Germline CDR1 is LGHDT and CDR2 is YNNKEL (reference sequence). The CDR3 sequence is CASSSRGWPNYGYTF. For the CDR3, the DNA is TGTGCCAGCAGCTCAAGAGGTTGGCCGAACTATGGCTACACCTTC.

This rearrangement joins TRBV6-5 to TRBJ2-5; TRBD2 might be the D (6 bases). Between the trimmed V and J ends, which lost 4 bases and 2 bases, there was a span of 14 bases. The CDR3 has 15 residues. CDR1 MNHEY and CDR2 SVGAGI come from the germline V gene. The CDR3 bases are TGTGCCAGCAGTTTTGGGGGGTCGGGGCAAGAGACCCAGTACTTC. Its translation: CASSFGGSGQETQYF.

V and J are TRBV7-9 and TRBJ2-3; D gene ambiguous. V shed 5 bases and J shed 3 bases, with 12 bases lying between them. Per germline, CDR1 SEHNR and CDR2 FQNEAQ (reference sequence). CDR3 size: 14 residues. CDR3 nucleotide sequence: TGTGCCAGCAGCCCAGCGTTTCGTACAGATACGCAGTATTTT. This encodes CASSPAFRTDTQYF.

This clone was detected a few times. The chain is built from TRBV11-3 and TRBJ2-3; the match to TRBD2 covers 9 bases. Germline V gene data show CDR1 as SGHNT and CDR2 as YENEEA. V lost 0 bases, J lost 1 base, and 2 bases stayed unmatched. There are 16 residues in the CDR3. The CDR3 region is CASSLDQRGGTDTQYF. The DNA for the CDR3 is TGTGCCAGCAGCTTAGATCAGCGGGGGGGCACAGATACGCAGTATTTT.

The genes are TRBV29-1 and TRBJ2-3; TRBD1 aligns across 7 bases. J lost 2 bases, V lost 5 bases, and 4 bases had no gene match. The CDR3 consists of 13 residues. Per the germline V gene, CDR1 is SQVTM and CDR2 is ANQGSEA. The CDR3 sequence is CSVRQGLTDTQYF. The CDR3 DNA reads TGCAGCGTTCGACAGGGTCTCACAGATACGCAGTATTTT.

The gene calls are TRBV6-5 and TRBJ2-2; 8 bases align to TRBD2. Trimming removed 7 bases from V and 5 bases from J; junction bases left unmatched: 9. The CDR3 is made up of 15 amino acids. Germline V gives CDR1 MNHEY, CDR2 SVGAGI. The CDR3 DNA follows: TGTGCCAGCACCCGGGAGGGGTTCTGGACCGGGGAGCTGTTTTTT. Translated, it gives CASTREGFWTGELFF.

The chain is built from TRBV7-9 and TRBJ1-2; D may be TRBD1 (5 bases). V lost 1 base, J lost 8 bases, and 20 bases lay in between. Germline V gene data show CDR1 as SEHNR and CDR2 as FQNEAQ (reference sequence). The CDR3 sequence is 16 residues long. CDR3 residues: CASSLGPYSGAWGYTF. Here the CDR3 DNA reads TGTGCCAGCAGCTTAGGCCCGTATTCTGGGGCCTGGGGCTACACCTTC.

J is TRBJ1-5 and V is TRBV6-2 or TRBV6-3; tentative D call: TRBD1 (6 bases). V was cut by 3 bases and J by 6 bases, with 12 bases left in between. Germline CDR1 MNHEY, CDR2 SVGEGT. This CDR3 has 14 amino acids. As DNA, the CDR3 is TGTGCCAGCAGTTATTCACAGGGTGGTCAGCCCCAGCATTTT. Translated, it gives CASSYSQGGQPQHF.

V gene TRBV30 combines with J gene TRBJ1-2; no clear D gene. The length of the CDR3 is 11 residues. Germline V gives CDR1 GTSNPN, CDR2 SVGIG (reference sequence). The V and J ends lost 5 bases and 2 bases respectively, with 6 bases between them. The CDR3 bases are TGTGCCTGGGACAAGAACTATGGCTACACCTTC. This encodes CAWDKNYGYTF.

The V gene is TRBV19, the J gene TRBJ2-2; 9 bases are shared with TRBD1. V lost 3 bases and J lost 7; bases outside the gene matches: 12. CDR3 length: 17 amino acids. The germline V gene has CDR1 LNHDA and CDR2 SQIVND (reference sequence). The CDR3 loop is CASSIREQGAPGGELFF. The CDR3 bases are TGTGCCAGTAGTATTCGGGAACAGGGGGCCCCAGGCGGGGAGCTGTTTTTT.

This chain joins TRBV2 and TRBJ2-2; D might be TRBD1 (6 bases). Trimming cost V 5 bases and J 4 bases, with 11 bases left between them. CDR1 SNHLY and CDR2 FYNNEI come from the germline V gene. CDR3 length equals 14 residues. CDR3 region: CASSPQGPTGELFF. The CDR3 bases are TGTGCCAGCAGTCCCCAGGGGCCCACCGGGGAGCTGTTTTTT.

With regard to this clone: One junction end disagrees with the germline gene, perhaps due to a read error. The chain combines TRBV7-7 with TRBJ2-3, with D possibly being TRBD2 (6 bases). The CDR3 has 15 amino acids. Germline V gene data show CDR1 as SSHAT and CDR2 as FNYEAQ (reference sequence). For the CDR3, the DNA is TGTGCTAGCAGCTTGATGGCGGGGAGCACAGATACGCAGTATTTT. This sequence encodes CASSLMAGSTDTQYF.

The CDR3 DNA sequence: TGCGCCAGCAGCCACCCTCGGACAGGCGGACCGGGATGGCGCGAGCAGTACTTC. Translating it yields CASSHPRTGGPGWREQYF. The V gene is TRBV4-1, the J gene TRBJ2-7; 7 bases are a match to TRBD1. CDR1 MGHRA and CDR2 YSYEKL come from the germline V gene. The CDR3 extends over 18 amino acids. J gave up 6 bases and V 3 bases, and 20 bases lay outside the gene matches.

For this clone: The identical CDR3 is also encoded by other nucleotide sequences in the sample. The chain links TRBV19 to TRBJ1-5; maybe TRBD1 (5 bases). V lost 3 bases and J lost 2, with 8 bases in between. The CDR3 totals 14 residues. Germline CDR1 is LNHDA and CDR2 is SQIVND (reference sequence). The CDR3 protein is CASSITGGNQPQHF. The CDR3 DNA sequence: TGTGCCAGTAGTATCACAGGCGGCAATCAGCCCCAGCATTTT. The entire variable domain, with the rest obtained from reference TRBV19 and TRBJ1-5, is as follows: DGGITQSPKYLFRKEGQNVTLSCEQNLNHDAMYWYRQDPGQGLRLIYYSQIVNDFQKGDIAEGYSVSREKKESFPLTVTSAQKNPTAFYLCASSITGGNQPQHFGDGTRLSIL.

This chain joins TRBV6-2 or TRBV6-3 and TRBJ2-7; D unresolved. Germline V lookup: CDR1 MNHEY, CDR2 SVGEGT. CDR3 length: 12 amino acids. With 2 bases removed from V and 10 bases from J, the gap between germline ends came to 12 bases. Written as DNA, the CDR3 is TGTGCCAGCAGTTACGGCAGGTTAGAACAGTACTTC. It is translated as CASSYGRLEQYF.